The 5 T cell receptor beta chains listed next were all sequenced from one sample in a study of Ad26.COV2.S vaccination and SARS-CoV-2 variants. TCRdb keeps only in-frame clones here, not all; method: immunoSEQ multiplex PCR. This repertoire shows roughly 420,000 clones, approximately 88% found once; its top ten account for 3.5% to 4%. Treatment specified: 19 received Ad26.COV2.S at low or high dose, single or two shots; 5 received placebo; per-sample allocation not given. Day 63 after the first vaccine or placebo injection was the time point for sampling. The source was peripheral blood, collected in a trial of Ad26.COV2.S vaccine versus placebo. The receptors shown here come from a person between 18 and 65 years old who received the Ad26.COV2.S COVID-19 vaccine or a placebo.

This chain uses TRBV7-9 with TRBJ2-1; maybe TRBD1 (6 bases). CDR1 SEHNR and CDR2 FQNEAQ come from the germline V gene (reference sequence). This CDR3 has 13 residues. V was shortened by 6 bases and J by 10 bases, with 16 bases between the two germline ends. The CDR3 sequence: CASRPTGSVEQFF. The DNA of the CDR3 is TGTGCCAGCAGACCCACAGGGTCGGTGGAGCAGTTCTTC.

The chain couples TRBV9 to TRBJ1-3, with 8 bases identical to TRBD1. The CDR3 is made up of 15 amino acids. V was pared by 6 bases and J by 2 bases, with 7 bases of the junction left unmatched. The germline gives CDR1 SGDLS, CDR2 YYNGEE. The CDR3: CASTVEDRAGNTIYF. CDR3 sequence (DNA): TGTGCCAGCACCGTTGAGGACAGGGCTGGAAACACCATATATTTT.

The CDR3 here is CASSPPEGFYEQYF. The CDR3, as DNA: TGTGCCAGCAGTCCCCCAGAGGGATTCTACGAGCAGTACTTC. The chain carries TRBV28 and TRBJ2-7; TRBD2 is a possible D gene (5 bases). The CDR3 spans 14 residues. Per the germline V gene, CDR1 is MDHEN and CDR2 is SYDVKM. The germline V and J ends were trimmed by 5 bases and 3 bases, with 14 bases remaining between them.

The chain uses TRBV11-2 and TRBJ2-1; D remains ambiguous. The V end lost 3 bases, the J end lost 4 bases, and 4 bases lay between the germline ends. The germline V gene encodes CDR1 SGHAT and CDR2 FQNNGV. This CDR3 has 12 amino acids. This CDR3 is CASSLTYNEQFF. The CDR3 nucleotides are TGTGCCAGCAGCTTGACTTACAATGAGCAGTTCTTC.

V and J are TRBV2 and TRBJ2-7; TRBD1 agrees at 8 bases. The CDR3 consists of 12 residues. CDR1 and CDR2 from the germline V gene are SNHLY and FYNNEI. V dropped 8 bases and J dropped 3; count of bases not matched to a gene: 3. The CDR3 DNA is TGTGCCAGCGGTGGACAGGGCTACGAGCAGTACTTC. Residues: CASGGQGYEQYF.